The 7 T cell receptor beta chains in this list originate from one sample, sequenced in a study of identifying expanded T cells in peripheral blood. TCRdb's copy holds only in-frame clones and misses some; the assay was immunoSEQ multiplex PCR. The sample records roughly 100,000 clones, around 89% being singletons. The sequenced sample was blood. These receptors all stem from a person aged 18 to 70 in good health.

About this clone: Since no conserved phenylalanine or tryptophan closes the CDR3, a read error is the likely cause. CDR3 nucleotides: TGTGCCAGCAGCTCCCCGGGACTAGCGGCTTCCTACGAGCAGTACTAC. Its protein is CASSSPGLAASYEQYY. The chain carries TRBV5-6 and TRBJ2-7; 11 bases are shared with TRBD2. Germline V gene data show CDR1 as SGHDT and CDR2 as YYEEEE. CDR3 length equals 16 residues. Unmatched junction bases numbered 6, after V lost 3 bases and J lost 1 base.

Points on this clone: One junction end disagrees with the germline gene, perhaps due to a read error. The chain uses TRBV25-1 and TRBJ1-2; 9 bases match TRBD1. Per germline, CDR1 MGHDK and CDR2 SYGVNS. This CDR3 is built from 12 residues. This CDR3 reads CASSDPGQGYLF. The CDR3 DNA is TGTGCCAGCAGTGACCCCGGACAGGGGTACCTCTTC.

In this sample, this clone turned up once. The chain couples TRBV15 to TRBJ1-6; a weak D match, TRBD1 (6 bases). Germline CDR1 LNHNV, CDR2 YYDKDF (reference sequence). Trimming took 3 bases from V and 4 from J, leaving 16 bases between them. This CDR3 contains 17 residues. This chain's CDR3 is CATSSRDRTVYNSPLHF. The CDR3 DNA reads as TGTGCCACCAGCAGTAGAGACCGGACAGTGTATAATTCACCCCTCCACTTT.

J is TRBJ2-1 and V is TRBV10-3; 13 nucleotides match TRBD2. Trimming cost V 1 base and J 4 bases; bases outside gene matches: 7. The CDR3 is 18 amino acids. Germline V gene lookup returns CDR1 ENHRY and CDR2 SYGVKD. In nucleotides, the CDR3 is TGTGCCATCAGTGAGTGGAAGACTAGCGGGGGGATGTACAATGAGCAGTTCTTC. It yields the protein CAISEWKTSGGMYNEQFF.

CDR3 nucleotides: TGTGCCAGCAGTTTCTCTAACGACAGTGCAAATCAGCCCCAGCATTTT. Its protein product is CASSFSNDSANQPQHF. The V call is TRBV28, the J call TRBJ1-5, with D perhaps TRBD1 (5 bases). The ends were cut back, 3 bases at V and 4 bases at J, with 16 bases in the middle. Looked up from germline, CDR1 is MDHEN and CDR2 is SYDVKM. This CDR3 spans 16 amino acids.

This clone was seen a handful of times. The chain is built from TRBV7-9 and TRBJ2-5, with 9 bases identical to TRBD1. CDR1 and CDR2 (germline): SEHNR, FQNEAQ (reference sequence). V shed 7 bases and J 4 bases; nucleotides not matched to a gene: 4. The CDR3 consists of 13 residues. The chain's CDR3 is CASIPTGGETQYF. In DNA, the CDR3 is TGTGCCAGCATCCCGACAGGGGGAGAGACCCAGTACTTC.

V and J are TRBV6-6 and TRBJ1-2, with 7 bases matching TRBD1. The CDR3 covers 16 residues. V was clipped by 5 bases and J by 0 bases; unmatched bases: 9. Germline V CDR1 and CDR2: MNHNY, SVGAGI (reference sequence). CDR3 DNA sequence: TGTGCCAGCAGTACGACAGGGTCCTCTACTAACTATGGCTACACCTTC. It translates to CASSTTGSSTNYGYTF.